Listed below are T cell receptor beta chains from one sample, sequenced in a study of T cell repertoires in cytomegalovirus infection. The antigens of these receptors remain unknown. TCRdb reprocessed the reads with MiXCR, giving one entry per CDR3 protein. Counted here are some 920,000 distinct CDR3 sequences, 30% to 40% occurring once; the ten biggest clones make up about an eighth. Sequenced here: cultured CD8+ T cells from PBMCs, sampled from culture after CMV antigen stimulation. Source of these receptors: a human donor in good health (CMV status not recorded). Some clones in this sample may be carry-over from other donors' samples. The CDR3 runs from the conserved cysteine through the conserved F or W. The D gene is left open where the match is weak. Clone size is not always given. Where it is, it says once, few, many or a class for expanded clones.

J: TRBJ2-1; size: NA; V: TRBV20-1; length: 18; D: TRBD2; CDR3: CSASIGGSELSAYNEQFF; DNA: TGCAGTGCTAGTATCGGGGGGTCGGAACTTTCAGCATACAATGAGCAGTTCTTC
J: TRBJ1-5; size: NA; V: TRBV4-1; length: 14; D: NA; CDR3: CASSQEADNQPQHF; DNA: TGCGCCAGCAGCCAAGAGGCAGACAATCAGCCCCAGCATTTT
J: TRBJ2-6; size: many; V: TRBV7-9; length: 18; D: TRBD1; CDR3: CASSPPDRGATGANVLTF; DNA: TGTGCCAGCAGCCCGCCGGACAGGGGGGCTACTGGGGCCAACGTCCTGACTTTC
J: TRBJ2-5; size: NA; V: TRBV19; length: 14; D: TRBD2; CDR3: CASSWSGGLKTQYF; DNA: TGTGCCAGTAGTTGGAGCGGGGGGCTGAAGACCCAGTACTTC
J: TRBJ1-4; size: few; V: TRBV19; length: 13; D: NA; CDR3: CASMSQTNEKLFF; DNA: TGTGCCAGTATGAGCCAAACTAATGAAAAACTGTTTTTT
J: TRBJ2-3; size: NA; V: TRBV7-6; length: 16; D: NA; CDR3: CASSFTGDSGTDTQYF; DNA: TGTGCCAGCAGCTTTACAGGGGACTCTGGCACAGATACGCAGTATTTT
J: TRBJ2-7; size: few; V: TRBV11-2; length: 13; D: NA; CDR3: CASSPAPLNEQYF; DNA: TGTGCCAGCAGTCCGGCGCCCCTAAACGAGCAGTACTTC
J: TRBJ1-2; size: NA; V: TRBV29-1; length: 16; D: NA; CDR3: CSAIRPGVGNDYGYTF; DNA: TGCAGCGCAATAAGACCGGGGGTCGGGAACGACTATGGCTACACCTTC
J: TRBJ1-1; size: many; V: TRBV7-8; length: 14; D: NA; CDR3: CASSFADRTIEAFF; DNA: TGTGCCAGCAGCTTTGCGGACCGGACGATTGAAGCTTTCTTT
J: TRBJ1-1; size: few; V: TRBV4-2; length: 15; D: NA; CDR3: CASSQDRKDTTEAFF; DNA: TGTGCCAGCAGCCAAGATCGCAAGGATACCACTGAAGCTTTCTTT
J: TRBJ1-5; size: few; V: TRBV6-1; length: 14; D: NA; CDR3: CASSARDWEWPQHF; DNA: TGTGCCAGCAGTGCCCGGGACTGGGAATGGCCCCAGCATTTT
J: TRBJ2-7; size: NA; V: TRBV6-1; length: 15; D: NA; CDR3: CASRDFGQGSREQYF; DNA: TGTGCCAGCAGGGATTTCGGGCAGGGGTCCAGAGAGCAGTACTTC
J: TRBJ2-5; size: many; V: TRBV7-7; length: 15; D: TRBD1; CDR3: CASSPGQGAWETQYF; DNA: TGTGCTAGCAGCCCGGGACAGGGGGCTTGGGAGACCCAGTACTTC
J: TRBJ2-7; size: few; V: TRBV20-1; length: 15; D: TRBD2; CDR3: CSARDTSGSSYEQYF; DNA: TGCAGTGCTAGAGATACTAGCGGTAGCTCCTACGAGCAGTACTTC